What follows describes a single T cell receptor beta chain. This specimen comes from a study of blood T cell repertoires in COVID-19. Background on the study: Samples came from the United States, Italy and Spain, spanning acute and convalescent COVID-19. The cDNA or gDNA used as material had been derived from T cells, B-cell-depleted T cells, or PBMCs.

In the authors' workflow: Amplification from reference gene primers served as the basis for estimated nucleated cell counts. TCRdb keeps only in-frame clones here, not all; method: immunoSEQ multiplex PCR. D and trimming come from the DNA, and the V and J calls and clone size come from that table. The sample records around 99,000 clones, around 90% being singletons. The receptor was isolated from a human donor in a cohort sampled during active COVID-19. What was sequenced was peripheral blood.

In nucleotides, the CDR3 is TGTGCCAGCAGTTTATATGAGCGTCTAGCCAACGAATGGACAGATACGCAGTATTTT. As protein: CASSLYERLANEWTDTQYF. This chain links TRBV28 with TRBJ2-3; the D gene is possibly TRBD2 (5 bases). Trimming stripped 1 base from V and 3 bases from J, with 23 bases between. CDR3 size: 19 residues. Germline assignment: CDR1 MDHEN and CDR2 SYDVKM.